This T cell receptor beta chain was profiled in a study of blood T cell repertoires in COVID-19. Looking at the study overall: The samples span acute and convalescent COVID-19 from the United States, Italy and Spain. Sample material is recorded as cDNA or gDNA derived from T cells, B-cell-depleted T cells, or PBMCs.

Per the original data handling: Amplified reference gene primers provided the basis for estimating nucleated cell counts. This table comes from immunoSEQ multiplex PCR, and its TCRdb copy is limited to in-frame clones, with some not included. V and J calls plus clone size are reproduced from that table; the DNA served to infer D and trimming. This table has roughly 250,000 clones, roughly 82% appearing once. V gave up 2 bases and J gave up 6 bases, with 13 bases separating them. The V gene's germline CDR1 is KGHSH and CDR2 LQKENI. The CDR3 covers 14 residues. Material: peripheral blood. The receptor was derived from a woman older than 75 with active or convalescent COVID-19. The rearrangement uses TRBV18 and TRBJ1-1, with a tentative D call TRBD1 (5 bases). This CDR3 is CASSPKHQGSEAFF. DNA for the CDR3: TGTGCCAGCTCACCAAAACACCAGGGTTCTGAAGCTTTCTTT.